These 14 T cell receptor beta chains came from one sample sequenced in a study of shared clonotypes between healthy human individuals. Sequenced by immunoSEQ multiplex PCR; TCRdb stores in-frame clones only, minus some. The table lists under 200,000 clones, roughly 91% of them singletons. Sequences were obtained from naive CD4+ T cells sorted from blood. Subset given: CD45RA+ positively selected. These receptors all come from a woman aged 25 to 39 in good health.

The chain combines TRBV14 with TRBJ2-7; 11 positions match TRBD2. The CDR3 runs 15 residues. From germline, CDR1 is SGHDN and CDR2 FVKESK. With V trimmed by 4 bases and J by 4 bases, 6 bases remained unmatched. The CDR3 DNA is TGTGCCAGCAGCCCGGGACTAGCGGTAGCTTACGAGCAGTACTTC. Protein product: CASSPGLAVAYEQYF.

The count of this clone is one. J is TRBJ2-1 and V is TRBV7-2; no firm D call. The CDR3 is 12 residues long. Germline CDR1 is SGHTA and CDR2 is FQGNSA. V dropped 5 bases and J dropped 4 bases, with 6 bases sitting between them. The CDR3 sequence is CASSEGYNEQFF. The CDR3 nucleotides read TGTGCCAGCAGCGAAGGTTACAATGAGCAGTTCTTC.

The genes are TRBV4-2 and TRBJ2-3; tentative D call: TRBD2 (6 bases). This CDR3 spans 16 amino acids. The germline V and J ends were trimmed by 0 bases and 5 bases, with 15 bases remaining between them. The germline CDR1 and CDR2 sequences are LGHNA and YNFKEQ. The CDR3 DNA reads as TGTGCCAGCAGCCAAGACGGGGTAGCGGTTCAAGATACGCAGTATTTT. This encodes CASSQDGVAVQDTQYF.

This clone was observed a few times. The CDR3 here is CASSLWTGGSVQYF. In DNA form, the CDR3 reads TGTGCCAGCAGTTTATGGACAGGGGGCAGTGTGCAGTACTTC. V is TRBV28 and J is TRBJ2-7, with TRBD1 matching 10 bases. Looked up from germline, CDR1 is MDHEN and CDR2 is SYDVKM. CDR3 length: 14 amino acids. V gave up 0 bases and J gave up 9 bases; unmatched junction bases: 5.

Only a few counts were recorded for this clone. This chain joins TRBV18 and TRBJ1-2; 10 nucleotides agree with TRBD1. The junction had 2 bases not matched to a gene; V was cut back by 1 base and J by 0 bases. The CDR3 is 16 amino acids. Germline loops: CDR1 KGHSH, CDR2 LQKENI. The CDR3 DNA reads as TGTGCCAGCTCACCACGGACAGGGGGAACTAACTATGGCTACACCTTC. Translating gives CASSPRTGGTNYGYTF.

This clone was recorded only once. The chain carries TRBV15 and TRBJ1-5; maybe TRBD1 (5 bases). This CDR3 has 13 amino acids. Per the germline V gene, CDR1 is LNHNV and CDR2 is YYDKDF (reference sequence). V lost 5 bases and J lost 6, with 11 bases in between. CDR3 in amino acids: CATSPRGGQPQHF. Here the CDR3 DNA reads TGTGCCACCAGCCCTCGGGGCGGTCAGCCCCAGCATTTT.

The chain joins TRBV7-9 to TRBJ2-5; TRBD2 matches 10 bases. The J call may be mistaken, given a closer DNA end match to TRBJ2-7. CDR3 length: 15 residues. Germline V gene lookup returns CDR1 SEHNR and CDR2 FQNEAQ (reference sequence). The CDR3 loop is CASSLGLAGDYEQYF. CDR3 nucleotides: TGTGCCAGCAGCTTAGGCCTAGCGGGAGACTACGAGCAGTACTTC.

The genes are TRBV23-1 and TRBJ2-5; a possible D gene is TRBD1 (6 bases). The tail of the sequence fits TRBJ2-7 better, so the J call may be wrong. TRBV23-1 is placed among ORFs of uncertain function. This CDR3 contains 14 residues. CDR3 region: CASSQSVDSYEQYF. The CDR3 DNA sequence: TGCGCCAGCAGTCAATCGGTGGACAGCTACGAGCAGTACTTC.

The chain recombines TRBV28 with TRBJ1-4; TRBD1 matches at 7 bases. Per germline, CDR1 MDHEN and CDR2 SYDVKM. J gave up 2 bases and V 6 bases, and 6 bases lay outside the gene matches. This CDR3 has 15 residues. CDR3 in amino acids: CASRLRGQTNEKLFF. The CDR3 region has the DNA TGTGCCAGCAGGTTGCGGGGACAGACTAATGAAAAACTGTTTTTT.

V and J are TRBV10-3 and TRBJ1-2; 7 bases are a match to TRBD1. CDR1 is ENHRY, CDR2 SYGVKD, per germline. The CDR3 is made up of 14 amino acids. With 4 bases clipped from V and 5 bases from J, the junction kept 7 bases outside the gene matches. The CDR3 sequence: CAISGGTAPYGYTF. CDR3 sequence (DNA): TGTGCCATCAGTGGAGGGACAGCTCCTTATGGCTACACCTTC.

The chain employs TRBV5-6 and TRBJ2-7, with 9 positions matching TRBD2. Germline V gene lookup returns CDR1 SGHDT and CDR2 YYEEEE. V was clipped by 1 base and J by 4 bases; unmatched bases: 6. The CDR3 sequence is 15 residues long. CDR3 sequence (DNA): TGTGCCAGCAGCTTGTTAATTAGCGGGAGATACGAGCAGTACTTC. Translated: CASSLLISGRYEQYF. The full variable domain, in which reference TRBV5-6 and TRBJ2-7 provide the parts outside the CDR3, is DAGVTQSPTHLIKTRGQQVTLRCSPKSGHDTVSWYQQALGQGPQFIFQYYEEEERQRGNFPDRFSGHQFPNYSSELNVNALLLGDSALYLCASSLLISGRYEQYFGPGTRLTVT.

The chain uses TRBV27 and TRBJ1-1; no clear D. CDR3 length: 15 amino acids. Germline V gene lookup returns CDR1 MNHEY and CDR2 SMNVEV (reference sequence). The V end lost 3 bases, the J end lost 2 bases, and 13 bases lay between the germline ends. The CDR3 protein is CASSLTSGGNTEAFF. The CDR3 nucleotides are TGTGCCAGCAGTTTGACATCGGGAGGAAACACTGAAGCTTTCTTT.

J is TRBJ1-1 and V is TRBV6-6; a weak D match, TRBD1 (5 bases). This CDR3 is built from 14 residues. The germline V gene encodes CDR1 MNHNY and CDR2 SVGAGI (reference sequence). The ends were cut back, 7 bases at V and 1 base at J, with 13 bases in the middle. The DNA of the CDR3 is TGTGCCAGCACACGGGGGGTCTCGAACACTGAAGCTTTCTTT. Amino acid sequence: CASTRGVSNTEAFF.

The chain joins TRBV5-4 to TRBJ2-1; 8 bases map to TRBD1. The CDR3 is 16 amino acids. In germline, CDR1 is SGHNT, CDR2 YYREEE (reference sequence). V shed 3 bases and J 2 bases; nucleotides not matched to a gene: 7. The CDR3 loop is CASSSRDRGTYNEQFF. CDR3 DNA: TGTGCCAGCAGCTCAAGAGACAGGGGTACCTACAATGAGCAGTTCTTC.